This T cell receptor (beta chain) emerged from a study of cytomegalovirus exposure and HLA in healthy donors. As for the study in general: Early on, a data release was issued that held some 91 million unique TCRs from HLA-typed donors.

Study results and caveats: Association of 16,951 TCR beta sequences with HLA alleles was found at 0.05 false discovery rate in a later analysis.

Germline CDR1 and CDR2: SGHRS and YFSETQ. The CDR3 is 15 residues long. Trimming cost V 0 bases and J 0 bases, with 7 bases left between them. This PCR relied on a set of 60 Vbeta primers and 13 Jbeta primers. The repertoire was sequenced with immunoSEQ multiplex PCR; TCRdb's copy has only in-frame clones and lacks some. The sample includes over 150,000 clones, approximately 78% seen only once; the top ten take 6.5%. Worth noting for this clone: Antigen specificity is unknown.

This rearrangement joins TRBV5-1 to TRBJ2-1; D ambiguous. The source material was PBMCs. This clonotype was obtained from a woman aged 45-60 years in good health and CMV-seropositive. CDR3 loop: CASSLDTSSYNEQFF. The CDR3 coding sequence is TGCGCCAGCAGCTTGGATACCAGCTCCTACAATGAGCAGTTCTTC.